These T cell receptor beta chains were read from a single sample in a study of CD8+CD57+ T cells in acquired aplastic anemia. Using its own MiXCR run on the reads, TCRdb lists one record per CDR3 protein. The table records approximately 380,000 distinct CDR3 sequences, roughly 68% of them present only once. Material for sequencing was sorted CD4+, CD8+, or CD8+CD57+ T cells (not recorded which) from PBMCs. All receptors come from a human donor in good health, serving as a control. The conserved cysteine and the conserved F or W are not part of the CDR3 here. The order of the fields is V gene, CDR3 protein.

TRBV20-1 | SASGDYQETQY
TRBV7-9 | ASSLRAGTNLGPY
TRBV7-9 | ASSPRTANYRYT
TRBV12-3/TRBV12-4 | ASSLSLDYTYEQY
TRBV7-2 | ASSPKLQETQYF
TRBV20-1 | SAKDGRKLPQH
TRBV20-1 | SARVPRGDEQF
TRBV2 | ASMGPPDTDTQY
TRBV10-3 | ASSYSGELNYEQY
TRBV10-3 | AISSGTSYEQY
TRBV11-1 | ATEPQGNTYNEQF
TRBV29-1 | SADTTKNIQY
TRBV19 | ASSISVSNTEAF
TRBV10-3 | AISEQGNYNSPLH
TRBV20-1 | SAGVGQGGYQPQH
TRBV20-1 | SARQPNTDTQY
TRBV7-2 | ASSFKVRNSNLH
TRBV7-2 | ASSAGHVGNTEAF
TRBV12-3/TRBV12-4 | ASSFIGNHETQY
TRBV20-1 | SARSRQGTSYT
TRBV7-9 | ASSGGDGGNAAIEQY
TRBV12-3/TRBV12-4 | ASRGQGEAF
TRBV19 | ASIGDTGSEQY
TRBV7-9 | ASSLAVAGPPTGHETQY
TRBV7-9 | ASSTQLGSYAQH
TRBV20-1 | SASVTSGAYTEAF
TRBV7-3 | ASSTRPTAAGETLF
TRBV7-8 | ASSTTGSHSPLH
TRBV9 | ASSVAPGVGTGELF
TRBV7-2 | ASRVVPTEAC
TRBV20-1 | SAKGSDTQSYNEQF
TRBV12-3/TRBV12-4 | ASSLKGKASYEQY
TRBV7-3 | ASSLADGELF
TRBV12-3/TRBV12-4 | ASSTSTGRGYT
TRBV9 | ASSSRTGAADAQY
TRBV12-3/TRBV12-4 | AIRDLADEQY
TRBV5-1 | ASSAGLADDNEQF
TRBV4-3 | ASSQDPGRRGYT
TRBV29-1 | SVRQQVDAEY
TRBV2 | ASSLATGGNTEAF
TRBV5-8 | ASSLGVGKTQPQH
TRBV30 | AWSGGRAQY
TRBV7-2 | ASSEIRDLKAVAF
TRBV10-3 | AITTGKSLSSGNTIY
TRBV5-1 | ASTEVGGGAEQY
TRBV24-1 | ATRMDTGRNQQY
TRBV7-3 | ASSSNGTDTY
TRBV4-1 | TISPAPYGYT
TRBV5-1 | ASSPEPGRTEAF